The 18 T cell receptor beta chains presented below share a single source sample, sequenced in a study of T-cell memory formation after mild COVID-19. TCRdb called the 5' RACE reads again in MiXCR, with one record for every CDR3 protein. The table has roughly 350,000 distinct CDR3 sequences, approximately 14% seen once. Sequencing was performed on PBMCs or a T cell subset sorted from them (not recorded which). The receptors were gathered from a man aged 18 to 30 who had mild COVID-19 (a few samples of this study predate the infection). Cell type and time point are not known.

The CDR3 DNA follows: TGTGCCAGCAGTTACGGTAGTTTTCGGCGGGGTTACAATGAGCAGTTCTTC. The encoded protein is CASSYGSFRRGYNEQFF. The rearrangement uses TRBV6-2 or TRBV6-3 and TRBJ2-1, with D tentatively TRBD2 (6 bases). The CDR3 is 17 amino acids. CDR1 MNHEY and CDR2 SVGEGT come from the germline V gene. Trimming took off 2 bases at V and 4 bases at J, with 18 bases between the two ends.

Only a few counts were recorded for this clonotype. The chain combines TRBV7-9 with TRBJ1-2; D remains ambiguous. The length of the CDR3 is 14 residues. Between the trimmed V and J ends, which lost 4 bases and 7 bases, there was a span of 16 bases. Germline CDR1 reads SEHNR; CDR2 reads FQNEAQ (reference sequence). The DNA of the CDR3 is TGTGCCAGCAGCTCCCTAGAGTATTTGGGTGGCTACACCTTC. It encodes CASSSLEYLGGYTF. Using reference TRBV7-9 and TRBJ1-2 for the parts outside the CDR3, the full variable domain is DTGVSQNPRHKITKRGQNVTFRCDPISEHNRLYWYRQTLGQGPEFLTYFQNEAQLEKSRLLSDRFSAERPKGSFSTLEIQRTEQGDSAMYLCASSSLEYLGGYTFGSGTRLTVV.

CDR3 amino acids: CASISPSSETQYF. CDR3 coding DNA: TGTGCCAGCATTTCCCCCTCCTCGGAGACCCAGTACTTC. The genes are TRBV6-6 and TRBJ2-5, with D unclear. The germline V gene has CDR1 MNHNY and CDR2 SVGAGI (reference sequence). The CDR3 sequence is 13 residues long. V was trimmed by 7 bases and J by 5 bases, leaving 14 bases between them.

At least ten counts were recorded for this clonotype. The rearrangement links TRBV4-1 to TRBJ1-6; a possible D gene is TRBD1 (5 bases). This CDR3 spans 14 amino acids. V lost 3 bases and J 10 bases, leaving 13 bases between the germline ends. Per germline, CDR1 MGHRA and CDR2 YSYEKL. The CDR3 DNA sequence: TGCGCCAGCAGCCACCCAGGGTGGAGCTCACCCCTCCACTTT. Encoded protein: CASSHPGWSSPLHF.

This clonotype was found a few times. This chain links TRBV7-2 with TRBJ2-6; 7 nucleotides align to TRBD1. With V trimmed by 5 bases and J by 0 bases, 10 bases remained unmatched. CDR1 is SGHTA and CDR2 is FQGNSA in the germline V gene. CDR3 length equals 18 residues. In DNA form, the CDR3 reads TGTGCCAGCAGCGAGACGACAGGGTACCCCTCTGGGGCCAACGTCCTGACTTTC. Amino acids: CASSETTGYPSGANVLTF.

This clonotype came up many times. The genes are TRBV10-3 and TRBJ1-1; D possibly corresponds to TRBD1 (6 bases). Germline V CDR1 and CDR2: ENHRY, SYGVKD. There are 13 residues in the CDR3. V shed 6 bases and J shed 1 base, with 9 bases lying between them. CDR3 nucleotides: TGTGCCATCAGATTACAGGGGAACACTGAAGCTTTCTTT. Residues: CAIRLQGNTEAFF.

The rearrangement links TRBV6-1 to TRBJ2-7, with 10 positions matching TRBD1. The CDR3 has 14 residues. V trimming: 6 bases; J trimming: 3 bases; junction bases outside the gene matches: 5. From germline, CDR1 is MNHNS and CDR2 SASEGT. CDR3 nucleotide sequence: TGTGCCAGCAGCGAGACAGGGGGCGTCTACGAGCAGTACTTC. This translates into CASSETGGVYEQYF.

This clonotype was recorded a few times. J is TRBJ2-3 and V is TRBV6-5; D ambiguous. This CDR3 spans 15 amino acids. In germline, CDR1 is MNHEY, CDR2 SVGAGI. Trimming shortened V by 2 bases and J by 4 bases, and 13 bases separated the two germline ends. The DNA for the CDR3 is TGTGCCAGCAGTTACGGTCCCAACCCCGCAGATACGCAGTATTTT. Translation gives CASSYGPNPADTQYF.

The CDR3 nucleotides are TGTGCCAGCCCTCCGGTGGGGACTACTGACACAGATACGCAGTATTTT. Its protein product is CASPPVGTTDTDTQYF. The genes are TRBV28 and TRBJ2-3, with TRBD2 identical over 7 bases. The CDR3 sequence is 16 residues long. V lost 8 bases and J lost 2; bases outside the gene matches: 13. Germline lookup yields CDR1 MDHEN and CDR2 SYDVKM. Based on the CDR3 plus reference TRBV28 and TRBJ2-3, the full variable domain is DVKVTQSSRYLVKRTGEKVFLECVQDMDHENMFWYRQDPGLGLRLIYFSYDVKMKEKGDIPEGYSVSREKKERFSLILESASTNQTSMYLCASPPVGTTDTDTQYFGPGTRLTVL.

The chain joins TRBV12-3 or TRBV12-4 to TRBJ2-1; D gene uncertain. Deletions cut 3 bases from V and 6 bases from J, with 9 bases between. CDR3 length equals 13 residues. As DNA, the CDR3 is TGTGCCAGCAGTTTCAACCCCTTCAATGAGCAGTTCTTC. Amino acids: CASSFNPFNEQFF.

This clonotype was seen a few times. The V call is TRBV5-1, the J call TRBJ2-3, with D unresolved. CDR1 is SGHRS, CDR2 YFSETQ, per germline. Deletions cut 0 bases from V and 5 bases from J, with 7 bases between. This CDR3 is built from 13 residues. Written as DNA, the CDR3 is TGCGCCAGCAGCTTGGAAGGGCAAGATACGCAGTATTTT. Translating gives CASSLEGQDTQYF.

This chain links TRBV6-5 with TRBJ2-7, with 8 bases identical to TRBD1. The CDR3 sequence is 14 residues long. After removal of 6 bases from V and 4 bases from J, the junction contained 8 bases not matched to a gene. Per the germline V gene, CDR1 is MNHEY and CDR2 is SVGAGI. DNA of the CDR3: TGTGCCAGCAGGTGGACAGGGAGCTGGTACGAGCAGTACTTC. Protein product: CASRWTGSWYEQYF.

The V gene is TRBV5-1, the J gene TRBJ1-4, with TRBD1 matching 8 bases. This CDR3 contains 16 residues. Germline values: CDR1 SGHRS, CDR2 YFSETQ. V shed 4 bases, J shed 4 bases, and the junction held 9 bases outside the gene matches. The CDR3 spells CASSDRDRSFNEKLFF. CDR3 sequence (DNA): TGCGCCAGCAGCGACCGGGACAGGTCTTTTAATGAAAAACTGTTTTTT.

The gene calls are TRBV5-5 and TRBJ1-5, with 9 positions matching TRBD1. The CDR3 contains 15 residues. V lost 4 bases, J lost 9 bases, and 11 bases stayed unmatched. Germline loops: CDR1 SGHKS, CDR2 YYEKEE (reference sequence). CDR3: CASSLTGGQVRPQHF. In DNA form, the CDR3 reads TGTGCCAGCAGCCTGACAGGGGGTCAGGTGCGGCCCCAGCATTTT. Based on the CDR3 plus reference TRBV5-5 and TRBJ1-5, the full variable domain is DAGVTQSPTHLIKTRGQQVTLRCSPISGHKSVSWYQQVLGQGPQFIFQYYEKEERGRGNFPDRFSARQFPNYSSELNVNALLLGDSALYLCASSLTGGQVRPQHFGDGTRLSIL.

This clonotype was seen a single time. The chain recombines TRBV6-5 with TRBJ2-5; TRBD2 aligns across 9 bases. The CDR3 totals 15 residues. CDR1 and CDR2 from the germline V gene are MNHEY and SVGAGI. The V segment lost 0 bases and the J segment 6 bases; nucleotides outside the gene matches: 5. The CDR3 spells CASSYSGLAGKTQYF. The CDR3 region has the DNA TGTGCCAGCAGTTACTCCGGCCTAGCGGGGAAGACCCAGTACTTC.

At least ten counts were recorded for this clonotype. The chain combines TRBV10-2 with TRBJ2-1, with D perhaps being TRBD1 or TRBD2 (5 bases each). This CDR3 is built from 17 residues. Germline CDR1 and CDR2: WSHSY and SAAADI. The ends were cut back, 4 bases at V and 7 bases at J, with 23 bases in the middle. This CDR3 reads CASSALEGYRGANEQFF. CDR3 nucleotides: TGCGCCAGCAGTGCCCTCGAGGGCTACCGAGGGGCAAATGAGCAGTTCTTC.

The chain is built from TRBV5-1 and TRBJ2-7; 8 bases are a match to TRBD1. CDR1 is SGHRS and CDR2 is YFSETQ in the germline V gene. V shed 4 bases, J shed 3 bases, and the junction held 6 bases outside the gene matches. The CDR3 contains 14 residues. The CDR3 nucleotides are TGCGCCAGCAGCGGTGGCAGGGGGCTCTACGAGCAGTACTTC. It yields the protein CASSGGRGLYEQYF.

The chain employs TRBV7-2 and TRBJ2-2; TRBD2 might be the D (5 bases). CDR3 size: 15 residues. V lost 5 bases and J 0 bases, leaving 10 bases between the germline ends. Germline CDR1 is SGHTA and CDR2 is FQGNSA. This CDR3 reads CASSLPGTNTGELFF. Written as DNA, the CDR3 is TGTGCCAGCAGCCTCCCCGGGACGAACACCGGGGAGCTGTTTTTT.